The rows below give T cell receptor beta chains drawn from one sample of a study of blood T cell repertoires in COVID-19. The assay was immunoSEQ multiplex PCR, and TCRdb's table has in-frame clones only and misses some. The table records 30,000 to 35,000 clones, 75% to 90% of them present only once. Sequenced material: peripheral blood. These receptor sequences come from a man of 80 years or more with acute or convalescent COVID-19. CDR3s include the opening cysteine and the closing phenylalanine or tryptophan. A D gene is named only where the DNA matches it firmly. Clone size is not always given. Where it is, it says once, few, many or a class for expanded clones.

clone_size j_call v_call cdr3_length d_call cdr3_aa cdr3_nt
. TRBJ1-1 TRBV5-1 15 . CASSLETGDPTEAFF TGCGCCAGCAGCTTGGAAACTGGAGATCCCACTGAAGCTTTCTTT
once TRBJ2-7 TRBV7-2 14 . CASSPDRTSYEQYF TGTGCCAGCAGCCCCGACAGGACTTCGTACGAGCAGTACTTC
once TRBJ1-5 TRBV19 17 TRBD1 CASRVQGAAGSNQPQHF TGTGCCAGTAGAGTGCAGGGGGCGGCAGGCAGCAATCAGCCCCAGCATTTT
. TRBJ2-2 TRBV5-1 14 TRBD1 CASSERQGTGELFF TGCGCCAGCAGCGAACGACAGGGCACCGGGGAGCTGTTTTTT
. TRBJ1-4 TRBV9 16 . CASSVGRGAPNEKLFF TGTGCCAGCAGCGTAGGGCGGGGGGCACCTAATGAAAAACTGTTTTTT
once TRBJ1-1 TRBV19 14 . CASSLLQGNTEAFF TGTGCCAGTAGTCTTCTACAGGGGAACACTGAAGCTTTCTTT
. TRBJ1-1 TRBV18 14 . CASSNVGVNTEAFF TGTGCCAGCTCTAACGTAGGGGTGAACACTGAAGCTTTCTTT
few TRBJ1-6 TRBV18 14 . CASSPAGLYSPLHF TGTGCCAGCTCACCAGCAGGGTTATATTCACCCCTCCACTTT
. TRBJ1-2 TRBV9 16 . CASSVEVNRDPKGYTF TGTGCCAGCAGCGTGGAGGTAAACAGGGACCCTAAAGGCTACACCTTC
. TRBJ1-4 TRBV28 15 TRBD1 CASGQGWGEGAELFF TGTGCCAGCGGACAGGGTTGGGGTGAGGGGGCAGAACTGTTTTTT
. TRBJ2-4 TRBV13 15 TRBD1 CASSRSGDRANIQYF TGTGCCAGCAGCAGATCGGGGGACAGGGCAAACATTCAGTACTTC
few TRBJ2-5 TRBV7-9 18 . CASSSSLEVYSTQETQYF TGTGCCAGCAGCTCATCCCTCGAAGTATACAGCACACAAGAGACCCAGTACTTC
. TRBJ1-3 TRBV5-8 12 . CASSLRRNTIYF TGTGCCAGCAGCTTACGGAGGAACACCATATATTTT
. TRBJ1-1 TRBV7-9 15 . CASSLGGSGVSEAFF TGTGCCAGCAGCTTAGGTGGGTCGGGTGTCTCCGAAGCTTTCTTT
large TRBJ2-7 TRBV5-6 16 TRBD2 CASSSPDSGLNYEQYF TGTGCCAGCAGCTCGCCCGATTCGGGACTAAACTACGAGCAGTACTTC
. TRBJ2-2 TRBV6-5 15 TRBD2 CASQEASGDTGELFF TGTGCCAGTCAGGAGGCTAGCGGTGACACCGGGGAGCTGTTTTTT
once TRBJ1-2 TRBV21-1 14 . CASSTPGGSDGYTF TGTGCCAGCAGTACCCCAGGGGGTTCGGATGGCTACACCTTC
. TRBJ2-3 TRBV30 17 TRBD1 CAWSDLDRGRLTDTQYF TGTGCCTGGAGTGACTTAGACAGGGGCCGACTCACAGATACGCAGTATTTT
. TRBJ1-2 TRBV6-5 15 . CASSYSRGGDGGYTF TGTGCCAGCAGTTACTCGAGAGGGGGGGATGGCGGCTACACCTTC
. TRBJ1-5 TRBV4-1 14 . CASSQVTGNQPQHF TGCGCCAGCAGCCAAGTCACAGGCAATCAGCCCCAGCATTTT
. TRBJ1-1 TRBV18 14 . CASSPTSPNTEAFF TGTGCCAGCTCACCGACTTCCCCGAACACTGAAGCTTTCTTT
. TRBJ1-6 TRBV6-5 13 . CASSYARNSPLHF TGTGCCAGCAGTTACGCGCGAAATTCACCCCTCCACTTT
. TRBJ2-3 TRBV28 15 TRBD1 CASSLRTGFTDTQYF TGTGCCAGCAGTTTGAGGACAGGATTCACAGATACGCAGTATTTT
once TRBJ2-7 TRBV21-1 16 . CASSPACRQGDYEQYF TGTGCCAGCAGCCCAGCATGTAGACAGGGTGACTACGAGCAGTACTTC
. TRBJ2-5 TRBV6-5 16 TRBD1 CASSYPWDSLEETQYF TGTGCCAGCAGTTACCCCTGGGACAGTCTGGAAGAGACCCAGTACTTC
. TRBJ1-2 TRBV3-1/TRBV3-2 13 TRBD1 CASSQFNRGGYTF TGTGCCAGCAGCCAGTTTAACAGGGGTGGCTACACCTTC
. TRBJ1-2 TRBV5-1 13 . CASSLERSYGYTF TGCGCCAGCAGCTTGGAGCGGTCCTATGGCTACACCTTC
. TRBJ1-5 TRBV27 14 . CASSRGGEGGPQHF TGTGCCAGCAGTCGGGGAGGGGAGGGAGGGCCCCAGCATTTT
. TRBJ1-5 TRBV24-1 17 . CATSDRTALYSNQPQHF TGTGCCACCAGTGATAGGACAGCCCTGTATAGCAATCAGCCCCAGCATTTT
. TRBJ1-4 TRBV2 14 . CASRRQATNEKLFF TGTGCCAGCAGGCGACAGGCAACTAATGAAAAACTGTTTTTT
. TRBJ2-3 TRBV2 11 . CASSLTDTQYF TGTGCCAGCAGTTTAACAGATACGCAGTATTTT
. TRBJ1-5 TRBV10-3 13 TRBD1 CAIRERDREPQHF TGTGCCATCAGAGAGAGGGACAGAGAGCCCCAGCATTTT
. TRBJ2-2 TRBV24-1 17 . CATSDGGAHANTGELFF TGTGCCACCAGTGATGGGGGGGCGCACGCGAACACCGGGGAGCTGTTTTTT
once TRBJ2-1 TRBV24-1 13 . CATRADSYNEQFF TGTGCCACCAGGGCGGACTCCTACAATGAGCAGTTCTTC
. TRBJ2-1 TRBV7-8 15 . CASSLAAGGLRGQFF TGTGCCAGCAGTCTCGCGGCGGGTGGACTACGGGGGCAGTTCTTC
. TRBJ2-2 TRBV2 15 . CASSGSGTNTGELFF TGTGCCAGCAGTGGAAGCGGTACGAACACCGGGGAGCTGTTTTTT
. TRBJ2-2 TRBV5-4 15 TRBD2 CASSFGTSDVGELFF TGTGCCAGCAGCTTCGGGACTAGCGATGTCGGGGAGCTGTTTTTT
few TRBJ1-2 TRBV27 16 TRBD1 CASSDHSGQGSNGYTF TGTGCCAGCAGTGATCACTCGGGACAGGGATCCAATGGCTACACCTTC
once TRBJ2-1 TRBV10-1 13 . CASSESGDNEQFF TGCGCCAGCAGTGAGTCCGGTGACAATGAGCAGTTCTTC
. TRBJ2-6 TRBV19 14 . CASSASGTLHVLTF TGTGCCAGTAGTGCCTCCGGGACTCTCCACGTCCTGACTTTC
. TRBJ2-7 TRBV5-1 14 TRBD1 CASSTPTGFSEQYF TGCGCCAGCAGCACGCCGACAGGGTTCTCCGAGCAGTACTTC
. TRBJ2-1 TRBV19 15 TRBD2 CASSISGGRYNEQFF TGTGCCAGTAGTATAAGCGGGGGCAGGTACAATGAGCAGTTCTTC
. TRBJ2-5 TRBV6-5 15 TRBD2 CASSANTSGRETQYF TGTGCCAGCAGCGCCAACACCAGCGGGAGGGAGACCCAGTACTTC
few TRBJ2-5 TRBV5-1 15 TRBD2 CASSPGTRQDETQYF TGCGCCAGCAGCCCCGGGACTAGGCAGGATGAGACCCAGTACTTC
. TRBJ1-4 TRBV28 15 . CASSFRGGDRGKLFF TGTGCCAGCAGTTTTCGGGGGGGTGATAGGGGAAAACTGTTTTTT
. TRBJ1-2 TRBV20-1 11 . CSAGGLRGYTF TGCAGTGCCGGGGGGCTCCGGGGCTACACCTTC
. TRBJ2-7 TRBV5-1 16 TRBD2 CASSVTSGRATYEQYF TGCGCCAGCAGCGTAACTAGCGGGAGAGCCACCTACGAGCAGTACTTC
. TRBJ1-2 TRBV28 15 . CASRFPNGGADGYTF TGTGCCAGCAGATTTCCCAATGGGGGCGCAGATGGCTACACCTTC